What follows are 9 T cell receptor beta chains derived from one specimen sequenced in a study of breast tumors, draining lymph nodes, adjacent tissues. TCRdb reprocessed the multiplex PCR reads with MiXCR, giving one entry per CDR3 protein. The table includes 200,000 or so distinct CDR3 sequences, roughly 31% detected once. Breast cancer patients provided tissue from their axillary draining lymph nodes. The sample consisted of axillary lymph node tissue. Receptors originate from a female donor with breast cancer. Some clones in this sample may be carry-over from other donors' samples.

This clonotype was counted many times. The chain links TRBV5-8 to TRBJ1-6, with D perhaps TRBD1 (5 bases). Germline CDR1 reads SGHTS; CDR2 reads YDEGEE. This CDR3 contains 14 residues. Trimming stripped 4 bases from V and 9 bases from J, with 14 bases between. The CDR3 sequence is CASSAAGNSSPLHF. DNA of the CDR3: TGTGCCAGCAGCGCCGCAGGGAATAGTTCACCCCTCCACTTT.

The sample holds many counts of this clonotype. The chain recombines TRBV5-5 with TRBJ2-5; D is uncertain. Trimming removed 4 bases at V and 1 base at J, with 14 bases between. Germline V gives CDR1 SGHKS, CDR2 YYEKEE (reference sequence). The CDR3 loop spans 15 amino acids. DNA of the CDR3: TGTGCCAGCAGCCCAACCCCTACTGGCCAAGAGACCCAGTACTTC. Its protein is CASSPTPTGQETQYF.

The table lists this clonotype with a few counts. The gene calls are TRBV7-8 and TRBJ1-1; the D gene is possibly TRBD1 (5 bases). The CDR3 is 16 amino acids. Deletions cut 4 bases from V and 1 base from J, with 16 bases between. CDR1 is SGHVS and CDR2 is FQNEAQ in the germline V gene. In nucleotides, the CDR3 is TGTGCCAGCAGCTCCCCCCTGAGGGGAGCGAACACTGAAGCTTTCTTT. Its protein is CASSSPLRGANTEAFF.

The chain links TRBV29-1 to TRBJ1-1; TRBD1 agrees at 7 bases. Germline V gene data show CDR1 as SQVTM and CDR2 as ANQGSEA. V shed 5 bases, J shed 0 bases, and the junction held 6 bases outside the gene matches. The length of the CDR3 is 14 residues. This CDR3 reads CSVRGGIMNTEAFF. Written as DNA, the CDR3 is TGCAGCGTTCGAGGGGGCATAATGAACACTGAAGCTTTCTTT.

The chain uses TRBV7-3 and TRBJ1-6; D unclear. Germline-derived CDR1 and CDR2 are SGHTA and FQGTGA. This CDR3 has 15 residues. V was cut by 2 bases and J by 6 bases, with 11 bases left in between. The CDR3 coding sequence is TGTGCCAGCAGCTTATCGGAGTGGGGTAATTCACCCCTCCACTTT. Its translation is CASSLSEWGNSPLHF.

The chain is built from TRBV3-1 and TRBJ2-5, with D unresolved. The CDR3 extends over 15 amino acids. V lost 0 bases, J lost 3 bases, and 11 bases lay in between. Germline CDR1 is LGHDT and CDR2 is YNNKEL (reference sequence). The CDR3, as DNA: TGTGCCAGCAGCCAAGATCCTGTCAGCAAAGAGACCCAGTACTTC. Encoded protein: CASSQDPVSKETQYF.

A single count supports this clonotype. Since a much larger clone is just one base distant, this may be a read error. The rearrangement joins TRBV5-6 to TRBJ2-3, with TRBD1 matching over 8 bases. The J call is in doubt because the DNA end fits TRBJ1-5 better. CDR1 is SGHDT and CDR2 is YYEEEE in the germline V gene. CDR3 length: 15 amino acids. The CDR3 loop is CASSTRTGLTDTQHF. The CDR3 DNA follows: TGTGCCAGCAGCACCCGGACAGGGTTGACAGATACGCAGCATTTT.

Points on this clonotype: This likely comes from a read error, as the CDR3 has no conserved phenylalanine or tryptophan at its end. The limits of the CDR3 on the DNA are not certain, so only TCRdb's listed CDR3 is given. V and J are TRBV2 and TRBJ1-2; TRBD1, the D gene given by the table, was not confirmed from the DNA. The CDR3 is 13 amino acids long, termini counted. From germline, CDR1 is SNHLY and CDR2 FYNNEI. CDR3: CASTVTGHGGNTL.

Of note for this clonotype: Being one base from a much bigger clone, this may be a read error. This chain joins TRBV3-1 and TRBJ2-1; tentatively, D is TRBD1 or TRBD2 (5 bases each). Germline assignment: CDR1 LGHDT and CDR2 YNNKEL (reference sequence). CDR3 length: 13 amino acids. In DNA, the CDR3 is TGTGCCAGCAGCCCCGGGACGGCCAATGTGCAGTTCTTC. Its protein product is CASSPGTANVQFF.